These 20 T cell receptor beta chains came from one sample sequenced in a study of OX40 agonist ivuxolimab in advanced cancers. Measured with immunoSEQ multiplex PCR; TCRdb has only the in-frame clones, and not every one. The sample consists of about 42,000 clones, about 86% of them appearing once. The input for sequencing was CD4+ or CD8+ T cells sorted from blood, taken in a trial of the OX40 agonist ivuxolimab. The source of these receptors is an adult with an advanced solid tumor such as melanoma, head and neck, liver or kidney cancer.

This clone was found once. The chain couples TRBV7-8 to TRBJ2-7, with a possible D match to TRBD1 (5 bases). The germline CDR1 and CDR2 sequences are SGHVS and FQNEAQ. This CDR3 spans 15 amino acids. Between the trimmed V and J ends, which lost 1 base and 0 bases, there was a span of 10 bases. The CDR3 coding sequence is TGTGCCAGCAGCTTAGGGGCGACAGCCTCCTACGAGCAGTACTTC. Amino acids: CASSLGATASYEQYF.

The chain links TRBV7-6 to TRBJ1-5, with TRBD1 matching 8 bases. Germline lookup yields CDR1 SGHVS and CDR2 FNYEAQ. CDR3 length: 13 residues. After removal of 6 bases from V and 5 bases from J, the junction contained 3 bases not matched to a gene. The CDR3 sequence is CASSTQGDQPQHF. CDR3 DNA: TGTGCCAGCAGTACACAGGGGGATCAGCCCCAGCATTTT.

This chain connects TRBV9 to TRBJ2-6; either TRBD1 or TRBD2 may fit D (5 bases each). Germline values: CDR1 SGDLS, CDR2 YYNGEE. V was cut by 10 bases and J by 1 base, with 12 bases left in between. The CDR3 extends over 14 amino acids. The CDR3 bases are TGTGCCTCCGCGAGGGGATCTGGGGCCAACGTCCTGACTTTC. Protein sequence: CASARGSGANVLTF.

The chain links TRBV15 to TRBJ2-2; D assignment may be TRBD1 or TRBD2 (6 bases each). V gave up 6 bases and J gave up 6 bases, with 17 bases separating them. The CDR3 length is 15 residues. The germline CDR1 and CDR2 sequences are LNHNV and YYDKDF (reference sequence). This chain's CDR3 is CATSRDRRGAGELFF. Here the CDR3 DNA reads TGTGCCACCAGTCGAGACAGGAGGGGGGCCGGGGAGCTGTTTTTT.

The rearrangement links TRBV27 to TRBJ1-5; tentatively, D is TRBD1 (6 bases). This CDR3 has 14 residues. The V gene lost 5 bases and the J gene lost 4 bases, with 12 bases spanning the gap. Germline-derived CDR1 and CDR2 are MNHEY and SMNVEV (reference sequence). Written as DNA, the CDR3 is TGTGCCAGCAGTAATACAGGGAAGAATCAGCCCCAGCATTTT. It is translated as CASSNTGKNQPQHF.

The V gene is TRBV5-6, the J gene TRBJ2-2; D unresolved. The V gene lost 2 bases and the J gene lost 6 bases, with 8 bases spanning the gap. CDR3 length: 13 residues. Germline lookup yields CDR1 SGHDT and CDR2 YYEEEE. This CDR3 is CASSFSFPGELFF. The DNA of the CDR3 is TGTGCCAGCAGCTTCAGTTTCCCCGGGGAGCTGTTTTTT.

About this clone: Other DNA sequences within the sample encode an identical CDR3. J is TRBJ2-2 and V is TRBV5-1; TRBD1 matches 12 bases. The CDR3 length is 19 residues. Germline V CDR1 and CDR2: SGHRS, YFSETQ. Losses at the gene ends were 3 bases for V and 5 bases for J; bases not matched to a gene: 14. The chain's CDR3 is CASSSRERDRGRVTGELFF. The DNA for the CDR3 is TGCGCCAGCAGCTCGCGAGAAAGGGACAGGGGGCGCGTTACCGGGGAGCTGTTTTTT.

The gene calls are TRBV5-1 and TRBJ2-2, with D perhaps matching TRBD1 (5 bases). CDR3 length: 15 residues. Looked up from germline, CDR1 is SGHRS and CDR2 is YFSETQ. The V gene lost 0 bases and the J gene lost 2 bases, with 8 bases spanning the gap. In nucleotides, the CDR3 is TGCGCCAGCAGCTTGGGGCAGGGCAACACCGGGGAGCTGTTTTTT. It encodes CASSLGQGNTGELFF. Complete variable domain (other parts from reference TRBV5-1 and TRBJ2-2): KAGVTQTPRYLIKTRGQQVTLSCSPISGHRSVSWYQQTPGQGLQFLFEYFSETQRNKGNFPGRFSGRQFSNSRSEMNVSTLELGDSALYLCASSLGQGNTGELFFGEGSRLTVL.

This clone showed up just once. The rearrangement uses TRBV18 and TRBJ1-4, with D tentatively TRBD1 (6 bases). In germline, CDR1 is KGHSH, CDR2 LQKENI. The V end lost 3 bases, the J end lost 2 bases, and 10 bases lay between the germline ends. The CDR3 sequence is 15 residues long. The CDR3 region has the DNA TGTGCCAGCTCACCGGACAGATCGACTAATGAAAAACTGTTTTTT. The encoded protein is CASSPDRSTNEKLFF.

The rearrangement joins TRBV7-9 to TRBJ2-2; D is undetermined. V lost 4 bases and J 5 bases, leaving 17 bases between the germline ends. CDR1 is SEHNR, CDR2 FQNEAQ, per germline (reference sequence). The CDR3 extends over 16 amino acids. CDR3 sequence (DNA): TGTGCCAGCAGCTCTCTACTCCTTGGTCAGACCGGGGAGCTGTTTTTT. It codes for CASSSLLLGQTGELFF. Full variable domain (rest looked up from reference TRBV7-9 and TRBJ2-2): DTGVSQNPRHKITKRGQNVTFRCDPISEHNRLYWYRQTLGQGPEFLTYFQNEAQLEKSRLLSDRFSAERPKGSFSTLEIQRTEQGDSAMYLCASSSLLLGQTGELFFGEGSRLTVL.

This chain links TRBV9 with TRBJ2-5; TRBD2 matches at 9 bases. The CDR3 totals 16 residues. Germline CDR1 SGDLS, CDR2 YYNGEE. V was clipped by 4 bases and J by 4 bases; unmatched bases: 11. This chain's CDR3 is CASSSNSGGSGETQYF. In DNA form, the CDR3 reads TGTGCCAGCAGCTCAAATAGCGGGGGCAGCGGAGAGACCCAGTACTTC.

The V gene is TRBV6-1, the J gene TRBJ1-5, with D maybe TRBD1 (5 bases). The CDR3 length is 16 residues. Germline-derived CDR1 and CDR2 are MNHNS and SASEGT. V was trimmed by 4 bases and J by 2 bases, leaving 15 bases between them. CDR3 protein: CASSVLPGGGNQPQHF. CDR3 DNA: TGTGCCAGCAGTGTTCTCCCCGGGGGTGGCAATCAGCCCCAGCATTTT.

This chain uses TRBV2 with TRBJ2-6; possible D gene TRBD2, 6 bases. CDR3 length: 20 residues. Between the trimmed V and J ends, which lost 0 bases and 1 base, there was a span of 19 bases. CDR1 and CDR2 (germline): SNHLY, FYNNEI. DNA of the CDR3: TGTGCCAGCAGTGAAGCGCGGGGTGTAGGAATGGGTTCTGGGGCCAACGTCCTGACTTTC. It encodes CASSEARGVGMGSGANVLTF.

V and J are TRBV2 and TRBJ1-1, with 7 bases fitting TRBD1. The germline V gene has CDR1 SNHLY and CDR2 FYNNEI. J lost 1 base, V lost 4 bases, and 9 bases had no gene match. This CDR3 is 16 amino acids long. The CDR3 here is CASSGGLGGRNTEAFF. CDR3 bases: TGTGCCAGCAGTGGCGGTTTAGGGGGCCGGAACACTGAAGCTTTCTTT.

The CDR3 sequence is CSVEAGTAEETQYF. The CDR3 region has the DNA TGCAGCGTTGAGGCCGGGACAGCTGAAGAGACCCAGTACTTC. The chain is built from TRBV29-1 and TRBJ2-5; TRBD1 aligns across 7 bases. This CDR3 spans 14 amino acids. Looked up from germline, CDR1 is SQVTM and CDR2 is ANQGSEA. V lost 3 bases, J lost 3 bases, and 7 bases stayed unmatched.

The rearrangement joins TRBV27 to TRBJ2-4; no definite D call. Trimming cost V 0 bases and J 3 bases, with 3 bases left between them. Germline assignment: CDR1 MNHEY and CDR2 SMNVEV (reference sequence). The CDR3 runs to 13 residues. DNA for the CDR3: TGTGCCAGCAGTTTATCTGGCAAAAACATTCAGTACTTC. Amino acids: CASSLSGKNIQYF.

The CDR3 DNA reads TGCGCCAGCAGTGAACAGGGGCTGGATCACACCGGGGAGCTGTTTTTT. Protein product: CASSEQGLDHTGELFF. This sequence joins TRBV10-1 and TRBJ2-2, with 7 bases matching TRBD1. With V trimmed by 3 bases and J by 3 bases, 7 bases remained unmatched. The germline CDR1 and CDR2 sequences are WNHNN and SYGVQD (reference sequence). This CDR3 comprises 16 residues.

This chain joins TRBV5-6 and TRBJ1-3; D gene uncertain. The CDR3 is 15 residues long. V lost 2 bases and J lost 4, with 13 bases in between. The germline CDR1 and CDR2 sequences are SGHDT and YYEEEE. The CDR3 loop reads CASSFSLLSGNTIYF. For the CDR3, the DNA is TGTGCCAGCAGCTTTAGTCTACTCTCGGGAAACACCATATATTTT.

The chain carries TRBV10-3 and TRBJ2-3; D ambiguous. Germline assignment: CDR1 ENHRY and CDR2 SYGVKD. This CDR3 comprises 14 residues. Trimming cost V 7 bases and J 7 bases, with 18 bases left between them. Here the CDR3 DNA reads TGTGCCATCACGGAAGAGCGTTCCCTTTATACGCAGTATTTT. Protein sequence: CAITEERSLYTQYF.

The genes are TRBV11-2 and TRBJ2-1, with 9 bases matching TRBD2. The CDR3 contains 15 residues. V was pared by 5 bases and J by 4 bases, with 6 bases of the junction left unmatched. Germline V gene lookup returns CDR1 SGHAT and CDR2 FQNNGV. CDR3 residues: CASSDSGGPYNEQFF. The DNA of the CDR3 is TGTGCCAGCAGCGATAGCGGGGGCCCGTACAATGAGCAGTTCTTC.